This T cell receptor (beta chain) is from a study of Tregs in tolerant kidney transplant recipients. Study conclusions and caveats: Tolerant patients' donor-specific Tregs expanded beyond overall Tregs, suggesting antigen-driven growth. No direct test of biological reproducibility was done here. Findings come from small patient numbers and require larger validation.

About this clone itself: The target antigen is unknown.

CDR1 is SGHTA, CDR2 FQGNSA, per germline. V gave up 5 bases and J gave up 5 bases; unmatched junction bases: 8. The CDR3 has 17 amino acids. TCRdb keeps only in-frame clones here, not all; method: immunoSEQ multiplex PCR. The data contain more than 90,000 clones, roughly 93% of them singletons. The nonmyeloablative bone marrow transplants came from related graft donors, with transient mixed chimerism. Unstimulated regulatory T cells (CD4+CD25+CD127-), CD4+CD25- non-regulatory cells, CD4 and CD8 cells were FACS-sorted from thawed PBMCs. The specimen was CD4+ T cells from blood (PBMCs), collected 12 months after the transplant. This receptor was taken from a human patient who received a combined kidney and bone marrow transplant. Some T cells may be the graft donor's. The chain combines TRBV7-2 with TRBJ2-1; TRBD2 matches at 14 bases. CDR3 nucleotide sequence: TGTGCCAGCAGCCTCCCGGGACTAGCGGGGGCTAACAATGAGCAGTTCTTC. Translated, it gives CASSLPGLAGANNEQFF.